This T cell receptor (beta chain) was identified in a study of T cells expressing NK-cell markers. The overall study: HCMV seropositivity characterized most of the eight sequenced donors, and seronegativity one.

Beta-chain TCR cDNA was generated via 5'RACE template switching with UMIs. TCRdb reprocessed the 5' RACE reads and stores each CDR3 protein as one record, lacking DNA. The listing contains about 170,000 distinct CDR3 sequences. Germline CDR1 and CDR2: SEHNR and FQNEAQ (reference sequence). This CDR3 has 17 amino acids. The sample comprised blood T cells: a sorted CD56 or NKG2C T cell subset, CD4+ or CD8+ T cells, or bulk PBMC T cells (not recorded which). V usage is TRBV7-9 and J usage is TRBJ2-5; TCRdb reports TRBD2, a call that lacks DNA to check it against. The clonotype was recovered from a man aged 18-70 years in good health. CDR3: CASSSLLAGVTRETQYF.